The TCR beta chain under discussion was sequenced for a study of cytomegalovirus exposure and HLA in healthy donors. Study context: Counted in an early data release were about 86 million unique TCRs from HLA-typed donors. Study findings and constraints: The authors later found most CMV-associated TCR beta chains appeared HLA-restricted. For most TCR beta V segments, an earlier analysis put the productive rate at about 90% or about 30% of the time. In vitro testing confirmed a few CMV-associated chains as specific for CMV antigens.

The germline V gene has CDR1 MNHEY and CDR2 SMNVEV (reference sequence). The CDR3 runs to 13 residues. Trimming cost V 5 bases and J 5 bases, with 9 bases left between them. A multiplex PCR was run with 60 Vbeta primers and 13 Jbeta primers. The repertoire was sequenced with immunoSEQ multiplex PCR; TCRdb's copy has only in-frame clones and lacks some. The sample yields roughly 88,000 clones, about two thirds seen once. Turning to this clone: The target antigen is unknown.

This sequence was found in a man aged 45-65 years in good health and CMV-seronegative. The chain is built from TRBV27 and TRBJ1-4; weak D call: TRBD1 (5 bases). Material for sequencing was PBMCs. The CDR3 reads CASSRQQNEKLFF. CDR3 coding DNA: TGTGCCAGCAGTCGACAGCAGAATGAAAAACTGTTTTTT.